This T cell receptor beta chain comes out of a study of blood T cell repertoires in COVID-19. At the level of the study: Sample material is recorded as cDNA or gDNA derived from T cells, B-cell-depleted T cells, or PBMCs.

This clone has only a few counts. Germline V gene sequence: CDR1 SEHNR, CDR2 FQNEAQ (reference sequence). V lost 5 bases, J lost 6 bases, and 9 bases lay in between. The CDR3 is 12 amino acids. As handled by the study authors: Amplification of reference gene primers provided the estimated nucleated cell counts. Libraries were prepared by immunoSEQ multiplex PCR; TCRdb keeps only in-frame clonotypes and omits some of them. The DNA gave D and trimming, while V, J and clone size come from that table. The repertoire consists of about 110,000 clones, with around nine tenths occurring once and the leading ten covering approximately 3.5%.

The chain links TRBV7-9 to TRBJ2-3; possible D gene TRBD1, 6 bases. This TCR came from a woman in her forties or fifties with acute or convalescent COVID-19. The sequenced material came from peripheral blood. The CDR3 nucleotides are TGTGCCAGCAGCCCCGGACAGGATACGCAGTATTTT. This codes for CASSPGQDTQYF.